Shown below are 22 T cell receptor beta chains from a single sample sequenced in a study of identical twins. TCRdb called the 5' RACE reads again in MiXCR, with one record for every CDR3 protein. The sample holds around 500,000 distinct CDR3 sequences; around 14% are singletons and the top ten take roughly 0.5%. These data also featured in a second study, about yellow fever vaccine responses in identical twins.

The material sequenced was CD4+ T cells sorted from blood. All receptors come from a woman in her late teens or twenties in good health.

This clonotype was seen more than once but under ten times. The chain couples TRBV7-2 to TRBJ2-7; D unresolved. CDR3 size: 15 residues. The ends were cut back, 3 bases at V and 2 bases at J, with 14 bases in the middle. Looked up from germline, CDR1 is SGHTA and CDR2 is FQGNSA. CDR3 sequence: CASSFTFGQTYEQYF. CDR3 DNA: TGTGCCAGCAGCTTCACGTTCGGCCAGACCTACGAGCAGTACTTC.

There are many counts of this clonotype. V is TRBV12-3 or TRBV12-4 and J is TRBJ2-1, with D unresolved. V lost 7 bases and J lost 7, with 8 bases in between. The CDR3 runs 11 residues. The CDR3 here is CASTTRNEQFF. The CDR3 DNA follows: TGTGCCAGCACGACCCGAAATGAGCAGTTCTTC.

The rearrangement uses TRBV27 and TRBJ1-1; the match to TRBD1 covers 7 bases. The CDR3 is made up of 15 amino acids. The ends lost 4 bases at V and 4 bases at J; junction bases unmatched: 9. The V gene's germline CDR1 is MNHEY and CDR2 SMNVEV (reference sequence). For the CDR3, the DNA is TGTGCCAGCAGTTCGCGACAGGGAGGGGCCACTGAAGCTTTCTTT. Amino acid sequence: CASSSRQGGATEAFF.

The chain is built from TRBV4-2 and TRBJ1-1; unclear D gene. The germline gives CDR1 LGHNA, CDR2 YNFKEQ. V lost 4 bases, J lost 3 bases, and 12 bases lay in between. CDR3 size: 14 residues. The CDR3 region is CASSRGELYTEAFF. DNA of the CDR3: TGTGCCAGCAGCCGCGGGGAGTTGTACACTGAAGCTTTCTTT.

The genes are TRBV20-1 and TRBJ2-2, with 8 bases lining up with TRBD1. Germline V gene data show CDR1 as DFQATT and CDR2 as SNEGSKA (reference sequence). The CDR3 sequence is 21 residues long. After removal of 0 bases from V and 2 bases from J, the junction contained 20 bases not matched to a gene. CDR3 region: CSARDGLGRGLGIENTGELFF. CDR3 nucleotides: TGCAGTGCTAGAGACGGGCTTGGCAGGGGGCTAGGAATTGAAAACACCGGGGAGCTGTTTTTT.

This clonotype was recorded a few times. The chain couples TRBV18 to TRBJ2-1; 12 bases are shared with TRBD2. Germline CDR1 and CDR2: KGHSH and LQKENI. The length of the CDR3 is 16 residues. V shed 3 bases and J 7 bases; nucleotides not matched to a gene: 7. The CDR3 is CASSPLAGGPANEQFF. The DNA of the CDR3 is TGTGCCAGCTCACCCCTAGCGGGGGGGCCGGCAAATGAGCAGTTCTTC.

The J gene is TRBJ2-7, the V gene TRBV7-9; TRBD2 agrees at 10 bases. V gave up 6 bases and J gave up 7 bases; unmatched junction bases: 12. The CDR3 spans 15 residues. Germline loops: CDR1 SEHNR, CDR2 FQNEAQ (reference sequence). CDR3 coding DNA: TGTGCCAGCAGGAAGGATTTAGCGGGAGGAGTTGAGCAGTACTTC. Residues: CASRKDLAGGVEQYF.

In its sample, this clonotype was seen a few times. J is TRBJ2-2 and V is TRBV29-1; D is undetermined. The CDR3 consists of 13 residues. The V end was cut by 4 bases, the J end by 7 bases, with 13 bases between. Per germline, CDR1 SQVTM and CDR2 ANQGSEA. CDR3 nucleotide sequence: TGCAGCGTTGTTTTTGGAACTGACGGGGAGCTGTTTTTT. Translated: CSVVFGTDGELFF.

The chain couples TRBV30 to TRBJ2-2; D uncertain. The V and J ends lost 2 bases and 15 bases respectively, with 19 bases between them. The CDR3 totals 13 residues. Germline V lookup: CDR1 GTSNPN, CDR2 SVGIG (reference sequence). In nucleotides, the CDR3 is TGTGCCTGGAGTCCTTCGACCCAGCAGAGGTTGTTTTTT. Translation gives CAWSPSTQQRLFF.

The genes are TRBV11-3 and TRBJ2-1; 11 bases align to TRBD2. Germline V gives CDR1 SGHNT, CDR2 YENEEA. The CDR3 extends over 14 amino acids. The V and J ends lost 3 bases and 15 bases, in that order; junction bases with no gene match: 10. CDR3: CASSLDDSGRDVFF. The CDR3 DNA follows: TGTGCCAGCAGCTTGGATGATAGCGGGAGGGACGTGTTCTTC.

The CDR3 loop is CASRTGFYEQYF. CDR3 bases: TGTGCCAGCAGGACAGGGTTCTACGAGCAGTACTTC. J is TRBJ2-7 and V is TRBV28; TRBD1 agrees at 7 bases. This CDR3 contains 12 residues. The V segment lost 6 bases and the J segment 3 bases; nucleotides outside the gene matches: 2. Germline CDR1 reads MDHEN; CDR2 reads SYDVKM. Supplemented by reference TRBV28 and TRBJ2-7, the full variable domain reads DVKVTQSSRYLVKRTGEKVFLECVQDMDHENMFWYRQDPGLGLRLIYFSYDVKMKEKGDIPEGYSVSREKKERFSLILESASTNQTSMYLCASRTGFYEQYFGPGTRLTVT.

This clonotype came up a few times. The gene calls are TRBV6-1 and TRBJ2-3; D possibly corresponds to TRBD2 (6 bases). The CDR3 is 19 amino acids. Deletions cut 8 bases from V and 3 bases from J, with 30 bases between. Germline-derived CDR1 and CDR2 are MNHNS and SASEGT. As DNA, the CDR3 is TGTGCCAGCCTTGCTTTCTCCGGGCCACGGAGGGCCGGGACAGATACGCAGTATTTT. This gives the protein CASLAFSGPRRAGTDTQYF.

The gene calls are TRBV6-1 and TRBJ1-5; TRBD1 aligns across 9 bases. V trimming: 6 bases; J trimming: 7 bases; junction bases outside the gene matches: 4. From germline, CDR1 is MNHNS and CDR2 SASEGT. The CDR3 spans 13 residues. CDR3 region: CASRPGQGQPQHF. The CDR3 nucleotides are TGTGCCAGCAGACCGGGACAGGGCCAGCCCCAGCATTTT.

A few counts support this clonotype. The rearrangement joins TRBV7-2 to TRBJ2-7; D is perhaps TRBD2 (6 bases). The V gene lost 5 bases and the J gene lost 3 bases, with 17 bases spanning the gap. Germline-derived CDR1 and CDR2 are SGHTA and FQGNSA. The CDR3 is made up of 15 amino acids. CDR3 amino acids: CASSPIRRGNYEQYF. The CDR3 bases are TGTGCCAGCAGCCCCATCCGGAGGGGAAACTACGAGCAGTACTTC. Variable domain in full (rest from reference TRBV7-2 and TRBJ2-7): GAGVSQSPSNKVTEKGKDVELRCDPISGHTALYWYRQSLGQGLEFLIYFQGNSAPDKSGLPSDRFSAERTGGSVSTLTIQRTQQEDSAVYLCASSPIRRGNYEQYFGPGTRLTVT.

The chain couples TRBV25-1 to TRBJ2-3, with a possible D match to TRBD1 (6 bases). Germline V gene sequence: CDR1 MGHDK, CDR2 SYGVNS. The CDR3 is made up of 14 amino acids. Trimming removed 3 bases at V and 5 bases at J, with 12 bases between. Written as DNA, the CDR3 is TGTGCCAGCAGTGATTCTAGGACAGTAGATACGCAGTATTTT. Its protein product is CASSDSRTVDTQYF.

This sequence joins TRBV6-1 and TRBJ2-3, with 9 bases aligning to TRBD2. From germline, CDR1 is MNHNS and CDR2 SASEGT. The J segment lost 5 bases and the V segment lost 1 base, leaving 4 bases of the junction unmatched. This CDR3 region has 15 residues. CDR3 residues: CASSEGFSGGDTQYF. The CDR3 coding sequence is TGTGCCAGCAGTGAAGGTTTTAGCGGGGGAGATACGCAGTATTTT.

This clonotype was seen many times. This chain uses TRBV12-3 or TRBV12-4 with TRBJ2-7; TRBD2 is a possible D gene (7 bases). V lost 2 bases, J lost 1 base, and 18 bases lay in between. CDR3 length: 17 residues. The CDR3 sequence is CASSLILGGASSYEQYF. CDR3 in DNA: TGTGCCAGCAGTTTAATCCTTGGGGGGGCAAGTTCCTACGAGCAGTACTTC.

The CDR3 bases are TGTGCCAGCAGTTCGGGACCCAAAAACATTCAGTACTTC. Translation: CASSSGPKNIQYF. The rearrangement joins TRBV6-5 to TRBJ2-4; tentatively, D is TRBD1 or TRBD2 (5 bases each). The CDR3 runs 13 residues. Germline V gene lookup returns CDR1 MNHEY and CDR2 SVGAGI. V lost 4 bases to trimming and J lost 2 bases, with 6 bases between them.

V is TRBV7-2 and J is TRBJ2-7; D is undetermined. The CDR3 runs 14 residues. The V end lost 5 bases, the J end lost 3 bases, and 14 bases lay between the germline ends. Germline assignment: CDR1 SGHTA and CDR2 FQGNSA. The CDR3: CASSRTGRVYEQYF. The CDR3 region has the DNA TGTGCCAGCAGCCGGACCGGACGAGTCTACGAGCAGTACTTC.

This clonotype was seen more than once but under ten times. The J gene is TRBJ1-1, the V gene TRBV7-2; unclear D gene. CDR3 length: 13 residues. Germline CDR1 reads SGHTA; CDR2 reads FQGNSA. The germline V and J ends were trimmed by 5 bases and 3 bases, with 10 bases remaining between them. DNA of the CDR3: TGTGCCAGCAGCCTACGAATGGACACTGAAGCTTTCTTT. This codes for CASSLRMDTEAFF.

The V and J genes are TRBV10-3 and TRBJ1-5; perhaps TRBD1 as D (5 bases). Trimming left V 0 bases short and J 7 bases short, with 7 bases between. The CDR3 contains 13 residues. The germline gives CDR1 ENHRY, CDR2 SYGVKD. CDR3 loop: CAISESTEQPQHF. The CDR3 nucleotides read TGTGCCATCAGTGAGTCGACAGAACAGCCCCAGCATTTT.

This clonotype was seen more than once but under ten times. The V and J genes are TRBV28 and TRBJ2-7; D is ambiguous. V was shortened by 7 bases and J by 2 bases, with 12 bases between the two germline ends. The CDR3 length is 13 residues. Germline lookup yields CDR1 MDHEN and CDR2 SYDVKM. CDR3 coding DNA: TGTGCCAGCACCACCTTGAGTCCCTACGAGCAGTACTTC. It codes for CASTTLSPYEQYF. The complete variable domain, with remaining parts taken from reference TRBV28 and TRBJ2-7, reads DVKVTQSSRYLVKRTGEKVFLECVQDMDHENMFWYRQDPGLGLRLIYFSYDVKMKEKGDIPEGYSVSREKKERFSLILESASTNQTSMYLCASTTLSPYEQYFGPGTRLTVT.